A selection of T cell receptor beta chains follows, all from one sample in a study of T cell responses to AZD1222 COVID-19 vaccine. Measured with immunoSEQ multiplex PCR; TCRdb has only the in-frame clones, and not every one. The sample yields more than 110,000 clones, more than 85% seen once. Specimen: peripheral blood, collected on day 0 of AZD1222 vaccination. Every receptor here comes from an adult in good health. The CDR3 runs from the conserved cysteine through the conserved F or W. A D gene is named only where the DNA matches it firmly.

d_call,j_call,v_call,cdr3_aa,cdr3_nt
TRBD2,TRBJ2-1,TRBV7-8,CASSPHSGGAASYNEQFF,TGTGCCAGCAGCCCCCACAGCGGGGGGGCTGCATCCTACAATGAGCAGTTCTTC
.,TRBJ2-2,TRBV14,CASSQRTSRGIGELFF,TGTGCCAGCAGCCAAAGGACTAGCAGGGGGATCGGGGAGCTGTTTTTT
.,TRBJ1-4,TRBV5-8,CASSLGASTNEKLFF,TGTGCCAGCAGCTTGGGTGCCTCAACTAATGAAAAACTGTTTTTT
TRBD1,TRBJ1-2,TRBV18,CASSPITGAYGYTF,TGTGCCAGCTCACCAATCACAGGGGCCTATGGCTACACCTTC
.,TRBJ1-6,TRBV27,CASSFVGSSSYNSPLHF,TGTGCCAGCAGTTTTGTAGGATCCAGCTCCTATAATTCACCCCTCCACTTT
TRBD1,TRBJ1-2,TRBV27,CASSLDRGNYGYTF,TGTGCCAGCAGTTTGGACAGGGGAAACTATGGCTACACCTTC
TRBD1,TRBJ2-7,TRBV5-6,CASSTGTGGSYEQYF,TGTGCCAGCAGCACTGGGACAGGGGGATCTTACGAGCAGTACTTC
.,TRBJ1-2,TRBV4-1,CASSQPVETGHYGYTF,TGCGCCAGCAGCCAACCAGTGGAGACAGGCCACTATGGCTACACCTTC
.,TRBJ2-7,TRBV28,CASSTIPATGSSEQYF,TGTGCCAGCAGCACTATCCCCGCGACTGGATCGTCCGAGCAGTACTTC
.,TRBJ1-4,TRBV19,CASSAATNEKLFF,TGTGCCAGTTCGGCTGCAACTAATGAAAAACTGTTTTTT
TRBD2,TRBJ2-1,TRBV9,CASTLTGTNYNEQFF,TGTGCCAGCACCTTAACCGGGACTAACTACAATGAGCAGTTCTTC